The 10 T cell receptor beta chains reported below all come from one sample, sequenced in a study of CDR3 diversity in severe acne. MiXCR was run by TCRdb on the PCR reads, yielding one entry per CDR3 protein. The repertoire holds 84,000 or so distinct CDR3 sequences, 45% to 55% seen once, with roughly a tenth in the top ten. Sequenced input: blood. The receptor set was obtained from a male donor in good health, serving as a control.

By sample fraction, this clonotype is medium-sized. The chain employs TRBV20-1 and TRBJ1-1; 9 nucleotides align to TRBD1. V lost 6 bases, J lost 0 bases, and 2 bases stayed unmatched. Germline V gene data show CDR1 as DFQATT and CDR2 as SNEGSKA (reference sequence). The CDR3 spans 13 residues. For the CDR3, the DNA is TGCAGTGCGGACAGGGGATTGAACACTGAAGCTTTCTTT. This gives the protein CSADRGLNTEAFF.

The genes are TRBV19 and TRBJ1-1, with a possible D match to TRBD1 (5 bases). The CDR3 loop spans 13 amino acids. Germline values: CDR1 LNHDA, CDR2 SQIVND (reference sequence). Trimming shortened V by 10 bases and J by 2 bases, and 14 bases separated the two germline ends. CDR3 nucleotide sequence: TGTGCCACCCTCGGACATACTAACACTGAAGCTTTCTTT. Encoded protein: CATLGHTNTEAFF.

The chain couples TRBV9 to TRBJ1-1; D might be TRBD1 (5 bases). Germline assignment: CDR1 SGDLS and CDR2 YYNGEE. This CDR3 has 13 residues. V was pared by 0 bases and J by 8 bases, with 11 bases between. The chain's CDR3 is CASSVGGVGEAFF. In DNA, the CDR3 is TGTGCCAGCAGCGTAGGAGGGGTAGGGGAAGCTTTCTTT.

This clonotype was found many times. The chain carries TRBV5-1 and TRBJ2-4, with TRBD2 identical over 9 bases. The germline CDR1 and CDR2 sequences are SGHRS and YFSETQ. The CDR3 is 17 residues long. Trimming cost V 0 bases and J 4 bases; bases outside gene matches: 8. DNA of the CDR3: TGCGCCAGCAGCTTGGCGCGGGAGGGCCGATCAAAAAACATTCAGTACTTC. Its translation: CASSLAREGRSKNIQYF.

The chain carries TRBV5-1 and TRBJ1-4; 9 positions agree with TRBD1. CDR1 is SGHRS, CDR2 YFSETQ, per germline. The junction had 4 bases not matched to a gene; V was cut back by 4 bases and J by 6 bases. The length of the CDR3 is 14 residues. The CDR3 is CASSVRQGDEKLFF. CDR3 in DNA: TGCGCCAGCAGCGTAAGACAGGGGGATGAAAAACTGTTTTTT.

This rearrangement joins TRBV24-1 to TRBJ2-7, with 10 bases fitting TRBD1. V lost 9 bases, J lost 3 bases, and 7 bases stayed unmatched. The CDR3 sequence is 14 residues long. Germline values: CDR1 KGHDR, CDR2 SFDVKD. The CDR3 DNA reads TGTGCCACCTCCTCAAGGGACAGGGGCTACGAGCAGTACTTC. It translates to CATSSRDRGYEQYF.

In this sample, this clonotype turned up many times. The V gene is TRBV7-9, the J gene TRBJ2-7; D gene unclear. The CDR3 has 14 amino acids. In germline, CDR1 is SEHNR, CDR2 FQNEAQ (reference sequence). Trimming stripped 5 bases from V and 1 base from J, with 12 bases between. CDR3 loop: CASSQDALSYEQYF. In DNA, the CDR3 is TGTGCCAGCAGCCAAGACGCCTTGTCCTACGAGCAGTACTTC.

The chain has TRBV9 and TRBJ1-2; D is possibly TRBD1 (6 bases). This CDR3 is built from 14 residues. Germline lookup yields CDR1 SGDLS and CDR2 YYNGEE. The V end was cut by 0 bases, the J end by 5 bases, with 11 bases between. The CDR3 DNA is TGTGCCAGCAGCGTAGTTGGACAGAATTATGGCTACACCTTC. It codes for CASSVVGQNYGYTF. Combining the CDR3 with reference TRBV9 and TRBJ1-2 gives the whole variable domain DSGVTQTPKHLITATGQRVTLRCSPRSGDLSVYWYQQSLDQGLQFLIQYYNGEERAKGNILERFSAQQFPDLHSELNLSSLELGDSALYFCASSVVGQNYGYTFGSGTRLTVV.

Regarding this clonotype: An end of the junction does not agree with germline; a read error may underlie this. Written as DNA, the CDR3 is TGTGCCAGCAGCTTGACGATGAACACCAGGGAGCTGTTTTTT. Encoded protein: CASSLTMNTRELFF. J is TRBJ2-2 and V is TRBV7-3; D is ambiguous. The CDR3 covers 14 residues. The V gene's germline CDR1 is SGHTA and CDR2 FQGTGA.

This clonotype came up many times. This chain links TRBV12-3 or TRBV12-4 with TRBJ2-4; 14 bases are a match to TRBD2. J gave up 3 bases and V 5 bases, and 3 bases lay outside the gene matches. CDR3 length equals 16 residues. The CDR3 spells CASSRTSGRLKNIQYF. CDR3 in DNA: TGTGCCAGCAGTCGGACTAGCGGGAGGCTCAAAAACATTCAGTACTTC.